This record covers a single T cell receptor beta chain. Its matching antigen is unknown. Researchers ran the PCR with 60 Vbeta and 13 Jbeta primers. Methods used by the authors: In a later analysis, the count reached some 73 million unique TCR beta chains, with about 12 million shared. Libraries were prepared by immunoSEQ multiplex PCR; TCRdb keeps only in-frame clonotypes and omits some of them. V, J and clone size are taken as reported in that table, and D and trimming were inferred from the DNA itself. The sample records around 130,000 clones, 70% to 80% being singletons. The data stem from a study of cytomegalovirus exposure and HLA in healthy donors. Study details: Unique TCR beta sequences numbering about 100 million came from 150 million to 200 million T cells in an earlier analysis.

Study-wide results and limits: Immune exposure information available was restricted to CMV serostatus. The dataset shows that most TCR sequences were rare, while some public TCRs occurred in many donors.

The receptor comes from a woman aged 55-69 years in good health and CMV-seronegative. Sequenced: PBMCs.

The CDR3 bases are TGTGCCATCGGAGGGAACCAGGGAGCCCTCCACTTT. As protein: CAIGGNQGALHF. The chain recombines TRBV10-3 with TRBJ1-6, with D perhaps matching TRBD1 (5 bases). This CDR3 region has 12 residues. Germline V gives CDR1 ENHRY, CDR2 SYGVKD. Trimming took off 8 bases at V and 14 bases at J, with 16 bases between the two ends.